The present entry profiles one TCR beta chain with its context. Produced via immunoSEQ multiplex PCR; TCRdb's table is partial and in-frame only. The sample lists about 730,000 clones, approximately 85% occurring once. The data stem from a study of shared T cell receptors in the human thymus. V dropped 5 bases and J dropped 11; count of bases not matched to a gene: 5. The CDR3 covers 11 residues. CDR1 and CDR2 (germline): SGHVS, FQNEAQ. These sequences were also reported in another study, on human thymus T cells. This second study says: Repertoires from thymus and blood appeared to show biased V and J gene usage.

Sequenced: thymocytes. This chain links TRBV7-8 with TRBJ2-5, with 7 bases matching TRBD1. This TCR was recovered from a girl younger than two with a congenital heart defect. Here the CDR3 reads CASSLYRGQYF. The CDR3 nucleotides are TGTGCCAGCAGCCTTTACAGGGGACAGTACTTC.